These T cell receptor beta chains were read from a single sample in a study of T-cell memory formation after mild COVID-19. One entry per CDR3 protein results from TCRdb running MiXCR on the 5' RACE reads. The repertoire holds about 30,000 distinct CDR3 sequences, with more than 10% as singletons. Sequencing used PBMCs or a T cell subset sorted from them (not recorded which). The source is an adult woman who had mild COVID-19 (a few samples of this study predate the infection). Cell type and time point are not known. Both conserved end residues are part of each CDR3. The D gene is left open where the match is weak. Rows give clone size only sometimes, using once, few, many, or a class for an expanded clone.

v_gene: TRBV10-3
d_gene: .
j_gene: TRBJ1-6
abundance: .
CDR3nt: TGTGCCATCAGTGAGAGTGGAAGGGGTGGTTCACCCCTCCACTTT
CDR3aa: CAISESGRGGSPLHF

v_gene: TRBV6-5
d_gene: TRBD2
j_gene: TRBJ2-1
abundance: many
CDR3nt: TGTGCCAGCAGAAAACTAGCGGGAGGGCTCAGCTCCTACAATGAGCAGTTCTTC
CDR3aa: CASRKLAGGLSSYNEQFF

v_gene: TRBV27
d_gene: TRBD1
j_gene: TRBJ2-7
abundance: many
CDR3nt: TGTGCCAGCAGTTACACTATCAGGGGGCTCTACGAGCAGTACTTC
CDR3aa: CASSYTIRGLYEQYF

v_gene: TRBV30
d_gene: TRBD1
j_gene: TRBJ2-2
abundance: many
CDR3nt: TGTGCCTGGACCACCGGGACAGGGGCCACCGGGGAGCTGTTTTTT
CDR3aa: CAWTTGTGATGELFF

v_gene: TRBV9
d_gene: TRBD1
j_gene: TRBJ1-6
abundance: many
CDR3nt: TGTGCCAGCAGCTACCGGGACAGGGTCGGCTCACCCCTCCACTTT
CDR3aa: CASSYRDRVGSPLHF

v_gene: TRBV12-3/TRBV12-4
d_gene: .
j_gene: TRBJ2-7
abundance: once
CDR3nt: TGTGCCAGCAGTTTAGAAAAAGGGTACGAGCAGTACTTC
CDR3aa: CASSLEKGYEQYF

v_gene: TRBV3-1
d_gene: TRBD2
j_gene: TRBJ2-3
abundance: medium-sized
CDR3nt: TGTGCCAGCAGCCGGGGACTAGCGGGGGGGAGCACAGATACGCAGTATTTT
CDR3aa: CASSRGLAGGSTDTQYF

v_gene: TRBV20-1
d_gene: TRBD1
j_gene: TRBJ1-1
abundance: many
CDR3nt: TGCAGTGCCAACAGGGGGCCCTCGAACACTGAAGCTTTCTTT
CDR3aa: CSANRGPSNTEAFF

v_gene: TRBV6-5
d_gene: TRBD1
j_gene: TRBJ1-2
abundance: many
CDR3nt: TGTGCCACGGGGTACCCACCGGCGGGACAGGGTCATGGCTACACCTTC
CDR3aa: CATGYPPAGQGHGYTF

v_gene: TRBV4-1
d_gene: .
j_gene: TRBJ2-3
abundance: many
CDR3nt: TGCGCCAGCAGCCAAGTTGCGGCAGGGACCACAGATACGCAGTATTTT
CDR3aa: CASSQVAAGTTDTQYF

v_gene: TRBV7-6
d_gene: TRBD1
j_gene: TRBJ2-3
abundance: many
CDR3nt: TGTGCCAGCAGCCCGCGGACAGGGGGCTTGACAGATACGCAGTATTTT
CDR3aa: CASSPRTGGLTDTQYF

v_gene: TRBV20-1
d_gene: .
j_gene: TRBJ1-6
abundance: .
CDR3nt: TGCAGTGCTAGTTTGAGTGCGAGTTCACCCCTCCACTTT
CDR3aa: CSASLSASSPLHF

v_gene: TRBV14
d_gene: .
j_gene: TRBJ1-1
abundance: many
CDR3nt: TGTGCCAGCAGCCCCCCGGGAATGAACACTGAAGCTTTCTTT
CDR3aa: CASSPPGMNTEAFF

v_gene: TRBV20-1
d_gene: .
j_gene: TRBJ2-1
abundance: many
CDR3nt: TGCAGTGCCACACTATACAATGAGCAGTTCTTC
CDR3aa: CSATLYNEQFF

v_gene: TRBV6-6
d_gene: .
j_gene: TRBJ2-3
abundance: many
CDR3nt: TGTGCCAGCACCGCCACCGGGCGCACAGATACGCAGTATTTT
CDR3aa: CASTATGRTDTQYF

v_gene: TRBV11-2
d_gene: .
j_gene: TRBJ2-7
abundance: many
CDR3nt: TGTGCCAGCAGCGAGTTCTACGAGCAGTACTTC
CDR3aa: CASSEFYEQYF

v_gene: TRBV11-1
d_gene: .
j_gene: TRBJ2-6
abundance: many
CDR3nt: TGTGCCAGCAGCTTACAGGGAACCGGGGCCAACGTCCTGACTTTC
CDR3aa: CASSLQGTGANVLTF

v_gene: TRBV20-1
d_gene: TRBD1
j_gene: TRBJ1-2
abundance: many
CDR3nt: TGCAGGGGCAAGGGACAGGGGACGGGGAAGTATGGCTACACCTTC
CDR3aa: CRGKGQGTGKYGYTF

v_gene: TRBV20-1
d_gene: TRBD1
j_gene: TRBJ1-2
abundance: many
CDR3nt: TGCAGTGCCCTGGGACAGAATAACTATGGCTACACCTTC
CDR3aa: CSALGQNNYGYTF

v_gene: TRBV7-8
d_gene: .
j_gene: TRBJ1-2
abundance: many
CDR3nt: TGTGCCAGCAGCCCATCAGGAGGGCCCAACTATGGCTACACCTTC
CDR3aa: CASSPSGGPNYGYTF

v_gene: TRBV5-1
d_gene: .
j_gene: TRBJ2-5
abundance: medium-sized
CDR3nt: TGCGCCAGCAGCGAGACTCAGGGTTACGGAGAGACCCAGTACTTC
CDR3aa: CASSETQGYGETQYF

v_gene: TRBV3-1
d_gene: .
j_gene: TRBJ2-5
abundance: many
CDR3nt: TGTGCCAGCAGCCAAGATCGTAGGGGGCAAGAGACCCAGTACTTC
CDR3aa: CASSQDRRGQETQYF

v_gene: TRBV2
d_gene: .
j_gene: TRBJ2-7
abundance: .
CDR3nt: TGTGCCAGCAGTTTATCGGGGTACGAGCAGTACTTC
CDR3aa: CASSLSGYEQYF

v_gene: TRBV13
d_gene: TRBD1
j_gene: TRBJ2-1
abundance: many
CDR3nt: TGTGCCAGCAGCCCAGGGGGCGGGAATGAGCAGTTCTTC
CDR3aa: CASSPGGGNEQFF

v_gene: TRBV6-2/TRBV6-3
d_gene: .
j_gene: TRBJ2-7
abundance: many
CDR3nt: TGTGCCAGCAGTTACGGGACGTCCTCCTACGAGCAGTACTTC
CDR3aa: CASSYGTSSYEQYF

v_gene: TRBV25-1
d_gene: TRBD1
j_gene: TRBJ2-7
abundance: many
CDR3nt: TGTGCCAGCAGTGTGAGCGACGGGACAGCTCTTCGCGAGCAGTACTTC
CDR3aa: CASSVSDGTALREQYF

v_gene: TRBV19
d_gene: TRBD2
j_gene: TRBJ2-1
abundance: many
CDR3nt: TGTGCCAGTAGTTGGGTAGCGGGGGCCTCCTCCTACAATGAGCAGTTCTTC
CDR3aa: CASSWVAGASSYNEQFF

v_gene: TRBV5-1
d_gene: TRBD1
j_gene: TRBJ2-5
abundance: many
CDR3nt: TGCGCCAGCAGCCCCGGACAGGGGGCGGTGGAGACCCAGTACTTC
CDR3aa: CASSPGQGAVETQYF

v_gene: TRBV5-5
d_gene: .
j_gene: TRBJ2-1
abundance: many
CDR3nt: TGTGCCAGCATACCCACCTACGTGTCCTACAATGAGCAGTTCTTC
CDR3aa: CASIPTYVSYNEQFF

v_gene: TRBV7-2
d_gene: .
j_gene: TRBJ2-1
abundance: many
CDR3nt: TGTGCCAGCAGCCCAACTTTGGACCGCGGGCTCTACAATGAGCAGTTCTTC
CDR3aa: CASSPTLDRGLYNEQFF

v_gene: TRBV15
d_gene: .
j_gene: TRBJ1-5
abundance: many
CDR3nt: TGTGCCACCAGCAGAGATCTCGGGGTTAGCAATCAGCCCCAGCATTTT
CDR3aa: CATSRDLGVSNQPQHF

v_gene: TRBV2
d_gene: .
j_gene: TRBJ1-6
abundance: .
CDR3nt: TGTGCCAGCAGTGATTGGGGAGATGACACATATAATTCACCCCTCCACTTT
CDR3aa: CASSDWGDDTYNSPLHF

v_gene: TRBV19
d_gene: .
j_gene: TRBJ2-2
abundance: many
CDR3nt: TGTGCCAGTAGTACACAAAGGGGAACGACCGGGGAGCTGTTTTTT
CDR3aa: CASSTQRGTTGELFF

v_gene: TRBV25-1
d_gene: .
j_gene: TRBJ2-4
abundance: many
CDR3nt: TGTGCCAGCAGTGAATTGGGCAGGGAAACCAAAAACATTCAGTACTTC
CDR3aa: CASSELGRETKNIQYF